Shown below are 16 T cell receptor beta chains from a single sample sequenced in a study of tumor and adjacent non-tumor tissue in lung cancer. The library came from three nested PCR rounds adapted from ARM-PCR protocols. TCRdb re-analysed the multiplex PCR reads in MiXCR, keeping a single row per CDR3 protein. The sample yields 100,000 to 120,000 distinct CDR3 sequences, approximately 80% seen once. The template was RNA from unsorted bulk tissue. The sample was lung tumor tissue. All receptors derive from an older man with non-small cell lung cancer.

On this clonotype itself: Since a much larger clone is just one base distant, this may be a read error. The chain uses TRBV9 and TRBJ1-3; D uncertain. The CDR3 is 13 residues long. CDR1 SGDLS and CDR2 YYNGEE come from the germline V gene. The CDR3 region has the DNA TGTGCCAGCAGCGTAGACTCTGGAAACATCATATATTTT. Encoded protein: CASSVDSGNIIYF.

On this clonotype itself: Germline and junction disagree at one end, which may indicate a read error. The chain employs TRBV11-2 and TRBJ2-1; TRBD2 is a possible D gene (5 bases). The CDR3 consists of 15 residues. CDR1 is SGHAT and CDR2 is FQNNGV in the germline V gene. The CDR3 region is CASSLDPMGSYERYF. CDR3 nucleotide sequence: TGTGCCAGCAGCTTAGACCCTATGGGGTCCTACGAGCGGTACTTC.

The V and J genes are TRBV6-6 and TRBJ1-5, with TRBD1 matching over 9 bases. The J call could be wrong; TRBJ2-3 is a better fit for the DNA end. The CDR3 is 15 residues long. Per germline, CDR1 MNHNY and CDR2 SVGAGI (reference sequence). The CDR3 region is CASSYYRDRDQPQYF. CDR3 nucleotides: TGTGCCAGCAGTTACTACCGGGACAGGGATCAGCCCCAGTATTTT.

About this clonotype: One junction end does not reproduce the germline sequence, and a read error may be involved. The genes are TRBV12-3 or TRBV12-4 and TRBJ2-1, with 12 bases aligning to TRBD2. This CDR3 is 15 amino acids long. The CDR3 nucleotides are TGTACCAGCAGATCCGGACTAGCGGGGCGCAGGGAGCAGTTCTTC. It codes for CTSRSGLAGRREQFF.

This clonotype has only a few counts. The junction shows a germline mismatch at one end, possibly a read error. The genes are TRBV7-9 and TRBJ2-1, with D tentatively TRBD2 (5 bases). CDR3 length: 13 residues. In germline, CDR1 is SEHNR, CDR2 FQNEAQ (reference sequence). The chain's CDR3 is CVSHRDSYNEQFF. The CDR3 DNA follows: TGTGTCAGCCATCGGGATTCCTACAATGAGCAGTTCTTC.

On this clonotype: Its ends do not fully match the called genes, so a read error is possible. This chain connects TRBV6-2 or TRBV6-3 to TRBJ2-1; D is ambiguous. From germline, CDR1 is MNHEY and CDR2 SVGEGT. The CDR3 covers 13 residues. CDR3 DNA sequence: TGTGCCAGCAAAAGAGGCGGTTACAATGAACAGTCCTTC. Translation gives CASKRGGYNEQSF.

As for this clonotype: Without the conserved terminal phenylalanine or tryptophan, this CDR3 likely stems from a read error. The chain employs TRBV6-5 and TRBJ1-1; 8 bases are shared with TRBD1. Germline-derived CDR1 and CDR2 are MNHEY and SVGAGI. The CDR3 runs to 13 residues. The CDR3 bases are TGTGCCTGCAGATCCATACAGGGGGTAAGGGCTTTCTCT. Protein product: CACRSIQGVRAFS.

As concerns this clonotype: A read error may produce the germline difference seen at one junction end. The chain uses TRBV9 and TRBJ2-2, with 8 bases that match TRBD1. The length of the CDR3 is 14 residues. Germline V gene lookup returns CDR1 SGDLS and CDR2 YYNGEE. CDR3 sequence (DNA): TGTACCAGCAGCGAACAGGGGGACACCGGGGAGCTCTTTTTT. Its translation is CTSSEQGDTGELFF.

In regard to this clonotype: One end of the junction fails to match germline, which may point to a read error. The chain joins TRBV28 to TRBJ1-5, with 9 bases fitting TRBD1. CDR3 length: 15 residues. The germline V gene has CDR1 MDHEN and CDR2 SYDVKM. The CDR3 is CASTAGTGSNQSQHF. CDR3 DNA sequence: TGTGCCAGCACGGCCGGGACAGGGAGCAATCAGTCCCAGCATTTT.

This clonotype was seen more than once but under ten times. A much larger clone lies a single base off, so this may be a read error. CDR3 bases: TGCAGTGCTAGGCGGTCTAGCGGCTACGACCAGTACTTC. Translating gives CSARRSSGYDQYF. The V call is TRBV20-1, the J call TRBJ2-7; 7 bases are shared with TRBD2. The germline gives CDR1 DFQATT, CDR2 SNEGSKA (reference sequence). The CDR3 is 13 residues long.

Concerning this clonotype: This may arise from a read error, as a much more abundant clone is one base away. The chain has TRBV19 and TRBJ1-1; D unresolved. This CDR3 contains 13 residues. Per the germline V gene, CDR1 is LNHDA and CDR2 is SQIVND (reference sequence). The CDR3 DNA reads as TGTGCCAGTAGTATTGAACGGAACGCTGAAGCTTTCTTT. This codes for CASSIERNAEAFF.

This clonotype was counted at least ten times. This chain uses TRBV6-6 with TRBJ1-5, with D unclear. Germline V lookup: CDR1 MNHNY, CDR2 SVGAGI (reference sequence). CDR3 length equals 11 residues. V lost 0 bases to trimming and J lost 13 bases, with 7 bases between them. Here the CDR3 reads CASSYSEEQHF. CDR3 DNA sequence: TGTGCCAGCAGTTACTCGGAAGAACAGCATTTT.

On this clonotype: A junction end diverges from the germline sequence, so it may reflect a read error. The rearrangement uses TRBV5-4 and TRBJ2-2, with 9 bases matching TRBD1. This CDR3 is built from 18 residues. The germline gives CDR1 SGHNT, CDR2 YYREEE (reference sequence). CDR3 sequence (DNA): TGTACCAGCAGCCCGCAGGGACAGGGTTTGATGAACACCGGGGAGCTGTTTTTT. This sequence encodes CTSSPQGQGLMNTGELFF.

This clonotype rates as medium-sized. This sequence joins TRBV11-2 and TRBJ2-6; no reliable D call. CDR1 is SGHAT, CDR2 FQNNGV, per germline. V dropped 3 bases and J dropped 2 bases, with 14 bases sitting between them. CDR3 length equals 17 residues. CDR3 sequence reads: CASSLGLTNPGANVLTF. Here the CDR3 DNA reads TGTGCCAGCAGCTTGGGGTTAACTAACCCTGGGGCCAACGTCCTGACTTTC. The whole variable domain, remainder taken from reference TRBV11-2 and TRBJ2-6, is EAGVAQSPRYKIIEKRQSVAFWCNPISGHATLYWYQQILGQGPKLLIQFQNNGVVDDSQLPKDRFSAERLKGVDSTLKIQPAKLEDSAVYLCASSLGLTNPGANVLTFGAGSRLTVL.

The chain is built from TRBV14 and TRBJ2-1, with TRBD1 as a possible D gene (5 bases). The CDR3 is 14 residues long. Deletions cut 5 bases from V and 6 bases from J, with 14 bases between. Germline V gives CDR1 SGHDN, CDR2 FVKESK. The CDR3 region is CASSVQGLCNEQFF. As DNA, the CDR3 is TGTGCCAGCAGCGTCCAGGGCCTTTGCAATGAGCAGTTCTTC.

Regarding this clonotype: This clone may be a read error of a much larger clone one base away. The chain carries TRBV20-1 and TRBJ1-5; a weak D match, TRBD1 (5 bases). Germline V lookup: CDR1 DFQATT, CDR2 SNEGSKA (reference sequence). The CDR3 loop spans 14 amino acids. V lost 6 bases, J lost 4 bases, and 16 bases lay in between. CDR3 region: CSAQQQTVNQPQHF. CDR3 in DNA: TGCAGTGCCCAGCAGCAGACAGTAAATCAGCCCCAGCATTTT.